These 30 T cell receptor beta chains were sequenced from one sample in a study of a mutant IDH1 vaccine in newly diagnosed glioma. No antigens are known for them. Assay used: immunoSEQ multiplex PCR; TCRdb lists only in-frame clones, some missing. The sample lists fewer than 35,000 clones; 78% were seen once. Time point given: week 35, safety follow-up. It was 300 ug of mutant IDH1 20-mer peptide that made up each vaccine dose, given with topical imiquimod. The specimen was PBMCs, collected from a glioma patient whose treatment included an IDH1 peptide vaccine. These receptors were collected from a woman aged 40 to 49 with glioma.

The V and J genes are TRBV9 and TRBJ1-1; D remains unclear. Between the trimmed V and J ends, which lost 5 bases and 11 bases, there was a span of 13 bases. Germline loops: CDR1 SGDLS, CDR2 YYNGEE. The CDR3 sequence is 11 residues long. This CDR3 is CASRSSDGAFF. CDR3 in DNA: TGTGCCAGCAGATCGTCCGACGGGGCTTTCTTT.

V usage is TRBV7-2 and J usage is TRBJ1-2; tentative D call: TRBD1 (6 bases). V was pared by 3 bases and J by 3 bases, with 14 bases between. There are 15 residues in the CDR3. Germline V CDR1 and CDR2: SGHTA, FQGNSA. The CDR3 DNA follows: TGTGCCAGCAGCTTTGATGCCGCAGGGGACTATGGCTACACCTTC. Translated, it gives CASSFDAAGDYGYTF.

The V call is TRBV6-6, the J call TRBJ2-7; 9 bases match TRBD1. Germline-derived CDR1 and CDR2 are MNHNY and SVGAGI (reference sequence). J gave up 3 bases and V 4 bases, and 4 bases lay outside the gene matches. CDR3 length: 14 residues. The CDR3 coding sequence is TGTGCCAGCAGTTCCCGGGGACAGGGCTACGAGCAGTACTTC. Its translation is CASSSRGQGYEQYF.

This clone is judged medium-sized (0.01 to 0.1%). This chain's CDR3 is CASSLDRHSEAFF. As DNA, the CDR3 is TGTGCCAGCAGCTTGGACAGGCACTCTGAAGCTTTCTTT. The V and J genes are TRBV5-6 and TRBJ1-1; D is possibly TRBD1 (5 bases). Trimming stripped 0 bases from V and 6 bases from J, with 9 bases between. The CDR3 has 13 residues. Germline CDR1 reads SGHDT; CDR2 reads YYEEEE.

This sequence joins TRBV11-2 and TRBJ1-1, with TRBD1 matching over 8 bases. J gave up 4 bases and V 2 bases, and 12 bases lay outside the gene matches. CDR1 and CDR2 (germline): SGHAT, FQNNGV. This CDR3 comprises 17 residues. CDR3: CASSLTGTGQETTEAFF. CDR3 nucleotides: TGTGCCAGCAGCTTAACGGGGACAGGACAGGAAACCACTGAAGCTTTCTTT.

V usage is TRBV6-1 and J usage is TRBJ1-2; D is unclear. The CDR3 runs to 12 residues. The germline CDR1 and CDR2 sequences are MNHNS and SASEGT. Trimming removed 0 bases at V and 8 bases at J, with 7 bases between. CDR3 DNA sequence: TGTGCCAGCAGTGAAGCCACGGGCGGCTACACCTTC. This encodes CASSEATGGYTF.

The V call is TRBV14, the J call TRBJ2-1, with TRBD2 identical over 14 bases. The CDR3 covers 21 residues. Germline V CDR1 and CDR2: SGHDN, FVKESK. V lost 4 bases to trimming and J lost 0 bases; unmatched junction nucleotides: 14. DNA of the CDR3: TGTGCCAGCAGCCCGATTGGAAGGGGACTAGCGGGGGAGAGCTCCTACAATGAGCAGTTCTTC. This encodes CASSPIGRGLAGESSYNEQFF.

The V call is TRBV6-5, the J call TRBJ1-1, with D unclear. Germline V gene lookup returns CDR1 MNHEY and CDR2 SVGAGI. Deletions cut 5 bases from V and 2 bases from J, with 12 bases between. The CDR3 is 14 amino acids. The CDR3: CASSRTRGNTEAFF. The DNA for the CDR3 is TGTGCCAGCAGTCGAACCAGAGGAAACACTGAAGCTTTCTTT.

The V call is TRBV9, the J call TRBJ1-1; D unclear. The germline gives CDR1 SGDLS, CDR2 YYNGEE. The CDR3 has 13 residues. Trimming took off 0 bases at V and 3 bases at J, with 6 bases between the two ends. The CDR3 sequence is CASSVVPDTEAFF. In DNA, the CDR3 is TGTGCCAGCAGCGTAGTGCCGGACACTGAAGCTTTCTTT.

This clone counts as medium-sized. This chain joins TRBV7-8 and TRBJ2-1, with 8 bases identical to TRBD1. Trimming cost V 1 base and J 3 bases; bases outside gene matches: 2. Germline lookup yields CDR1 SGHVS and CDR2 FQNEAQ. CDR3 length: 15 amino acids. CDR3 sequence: CASSLGTGFYNEQFF. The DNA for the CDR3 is TGTGCCAGCAGCTTAGGGACAGGGTTCTACAATGAGCAGTTCTTC.

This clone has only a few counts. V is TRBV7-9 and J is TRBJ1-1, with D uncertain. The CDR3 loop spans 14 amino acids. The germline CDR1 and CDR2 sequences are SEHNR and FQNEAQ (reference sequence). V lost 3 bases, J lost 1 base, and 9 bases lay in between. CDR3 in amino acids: CASSFDRRNTEAFF. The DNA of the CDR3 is TGTGCCAGCAGCTTCGATCGGAGGAACACTGAAGCTTTCTTT.

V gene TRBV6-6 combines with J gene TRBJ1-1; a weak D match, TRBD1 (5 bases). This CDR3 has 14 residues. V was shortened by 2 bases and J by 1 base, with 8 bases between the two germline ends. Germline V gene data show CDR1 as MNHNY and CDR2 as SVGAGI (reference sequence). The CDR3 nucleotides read TGTGCCAGCAGTTACCAGGGCCCGAACACTGAAGCTTTCTTT. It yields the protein CASSYQGPNTEAFF.

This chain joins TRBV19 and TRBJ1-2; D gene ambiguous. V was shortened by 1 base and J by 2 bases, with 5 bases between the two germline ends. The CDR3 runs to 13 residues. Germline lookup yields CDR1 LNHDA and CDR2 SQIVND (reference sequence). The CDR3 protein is CASSIGTNYGYTF. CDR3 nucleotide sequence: TGTGCCAGTAGTATAGGGACCAACTATGGCTACACCTTC.

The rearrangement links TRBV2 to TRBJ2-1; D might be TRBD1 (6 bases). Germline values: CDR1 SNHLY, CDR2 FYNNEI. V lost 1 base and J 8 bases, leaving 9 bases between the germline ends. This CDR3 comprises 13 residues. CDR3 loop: CASSEGQAYEQFF. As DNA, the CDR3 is TGTGCCAGCAGTGAAGGACAGGCCTATGAGCAGTTCTTC.

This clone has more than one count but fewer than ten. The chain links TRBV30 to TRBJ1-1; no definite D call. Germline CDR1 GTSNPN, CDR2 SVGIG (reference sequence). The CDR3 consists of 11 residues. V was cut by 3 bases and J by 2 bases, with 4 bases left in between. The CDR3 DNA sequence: TGTGCCTGGAGGCATAACACTGAAGCTTTCTTT. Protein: CAWRHNTEAFF.

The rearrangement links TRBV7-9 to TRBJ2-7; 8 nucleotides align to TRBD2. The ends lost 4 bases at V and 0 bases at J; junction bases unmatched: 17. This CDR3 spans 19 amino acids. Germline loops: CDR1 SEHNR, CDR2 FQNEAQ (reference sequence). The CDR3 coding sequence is TGTGCCAGCAGCTCGGGCCGGGGGGGACAACAACCACACTCCTACGAGCAGTACTTC. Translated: CASSSGRGGQQPHSYEQYF.

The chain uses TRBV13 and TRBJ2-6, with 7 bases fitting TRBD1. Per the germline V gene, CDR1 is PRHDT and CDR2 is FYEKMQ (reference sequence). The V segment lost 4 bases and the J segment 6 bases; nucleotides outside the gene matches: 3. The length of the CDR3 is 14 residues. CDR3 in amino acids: CASSSDRSANVLTF. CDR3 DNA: TGTGCCAGCAGCTCGGACAGGTCGGCCAACGTCCTGACTTTC.

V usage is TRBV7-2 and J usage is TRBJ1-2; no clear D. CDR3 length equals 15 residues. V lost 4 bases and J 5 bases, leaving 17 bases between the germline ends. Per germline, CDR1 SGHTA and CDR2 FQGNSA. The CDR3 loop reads CASSSRMVGVYGYTF. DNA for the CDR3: TGTGCCAGCAGCTCCAGGATGGTCGGGGTTTATGGCTACACCTTC. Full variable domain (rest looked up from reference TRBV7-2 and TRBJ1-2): GAGVSQSPSNKVTEKGKDVELRCDPISGHTALYWYRQSLGQGLEFLIYFQGNSAPDKSGLPSDRFSAERTGGSVSTLTIQRTQQEDSAVYLCASSSRMVGVYGYTFGSGTRLTVV.

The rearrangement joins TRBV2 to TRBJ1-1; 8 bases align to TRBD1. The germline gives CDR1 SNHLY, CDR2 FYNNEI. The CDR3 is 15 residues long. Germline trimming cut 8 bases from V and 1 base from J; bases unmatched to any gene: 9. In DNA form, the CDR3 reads TGTGCCAGCTCAATGGGCGGGACAGGGAACACTGAAGCTTTCTTT. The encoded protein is CASSMGGTGNTEAFF.

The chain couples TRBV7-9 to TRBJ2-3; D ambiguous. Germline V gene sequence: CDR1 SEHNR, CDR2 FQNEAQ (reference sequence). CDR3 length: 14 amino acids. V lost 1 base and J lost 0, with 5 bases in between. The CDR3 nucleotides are TGTGCCAGCAGCTTAGTTGGGAGCACAGATACGCAGTATTTT. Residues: CASSLVGSTDTQYF.

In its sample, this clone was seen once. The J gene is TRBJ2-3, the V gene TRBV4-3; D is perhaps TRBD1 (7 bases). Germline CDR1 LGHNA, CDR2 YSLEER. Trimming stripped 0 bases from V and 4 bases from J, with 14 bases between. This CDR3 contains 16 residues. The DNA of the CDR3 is TGCGCCAGCAGCCAAGAAGTTCAGGGGGGCCCAGATACGCAGTATTTT. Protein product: CASSQEVQGGPDTQYF.

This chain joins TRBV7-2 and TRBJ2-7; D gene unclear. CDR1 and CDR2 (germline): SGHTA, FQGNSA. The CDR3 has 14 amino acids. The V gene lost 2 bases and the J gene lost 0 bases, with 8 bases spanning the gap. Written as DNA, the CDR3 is TGTGCCAGCAGCTTAAGGACCGTCTCCTACGAGCAGTACTTC. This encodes CASSLRTVSYEQYF.

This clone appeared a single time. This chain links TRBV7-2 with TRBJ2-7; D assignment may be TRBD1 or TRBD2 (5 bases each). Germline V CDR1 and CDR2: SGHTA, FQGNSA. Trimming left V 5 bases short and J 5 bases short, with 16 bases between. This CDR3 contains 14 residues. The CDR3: CASSPSGTQDEQYF. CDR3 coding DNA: TGTGCCAGCAGCCCTTCCGGGACCCAAGACGAGCAGTACTTC.

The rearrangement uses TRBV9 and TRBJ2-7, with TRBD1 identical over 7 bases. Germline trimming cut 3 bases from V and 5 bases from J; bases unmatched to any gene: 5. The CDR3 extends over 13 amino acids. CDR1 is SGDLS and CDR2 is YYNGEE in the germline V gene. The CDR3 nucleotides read TGTGCCAGCAGCGGTAATACAGGGGACGAGCAGTACTTC. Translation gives CASSGNTGDEQYF.

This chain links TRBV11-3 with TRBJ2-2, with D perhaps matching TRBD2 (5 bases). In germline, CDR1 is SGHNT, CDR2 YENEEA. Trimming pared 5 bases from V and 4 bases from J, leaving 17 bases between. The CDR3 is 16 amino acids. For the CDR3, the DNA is TGTGCCAGCAGCCCATTTTGGGGAGATGGCACCGGGGAGCTGTTTTTT. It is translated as CASSPFWGDGTGELFF.

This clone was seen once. The CDR3 bases are TGCGCCAGCAGCACAACCAGATCTGGGTGGGTCTATGGCTACACCTTC. Its translation: CASSTTRSGWVYGYTF. The genes are TRBV4-3 and TRBJ1-2, with D unclear. CDR1 is LGHNA, CDR2 YSLEER, per germline. CDR3 length: 16 amino acids. The V end lost 5 bases, the J end lost 4 bases, and 20 bases lay between the germline ends.

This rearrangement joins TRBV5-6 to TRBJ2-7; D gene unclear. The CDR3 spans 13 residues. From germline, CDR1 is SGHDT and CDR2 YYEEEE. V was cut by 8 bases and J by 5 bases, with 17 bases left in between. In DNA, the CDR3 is TGTGCCAGTAACCTAGATAGATATAACGAGCAGTACTTC. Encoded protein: CASNLDRYNEQYF.

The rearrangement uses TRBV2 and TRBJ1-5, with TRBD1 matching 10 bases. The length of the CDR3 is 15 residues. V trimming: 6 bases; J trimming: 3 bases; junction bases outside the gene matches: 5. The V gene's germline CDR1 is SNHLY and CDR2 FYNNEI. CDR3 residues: CASRGQGSTNQPQHF. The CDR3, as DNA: TGTGCCAGCAGGGGACAGGGGTCAACCAATCAGCCCCAGCATTTT.

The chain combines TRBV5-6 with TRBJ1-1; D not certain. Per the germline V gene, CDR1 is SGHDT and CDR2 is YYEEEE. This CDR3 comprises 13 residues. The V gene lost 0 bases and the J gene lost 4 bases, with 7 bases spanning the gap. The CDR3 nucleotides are TGTGCCAGCAGCTTGGTTCACCTCACTGAAGCTTTCTTT. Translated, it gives CASSLVHLTEAFF.

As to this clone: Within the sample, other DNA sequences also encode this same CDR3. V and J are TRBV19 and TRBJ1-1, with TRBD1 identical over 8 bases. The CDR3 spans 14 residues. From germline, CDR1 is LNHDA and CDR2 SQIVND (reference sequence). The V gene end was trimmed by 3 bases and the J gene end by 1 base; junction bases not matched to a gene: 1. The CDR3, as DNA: TGTGCCAGTAGTATTCAGGGGGCGAACACTGAAGCTTTCTTT. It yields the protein CASSIQGANTEAFF.